Listed below are T cell receptor beta chains from one sample, sequenced in a study of CD8 T cells in Susac syndrome. TCRdb reanalysed the immunoSEQ multiplex PCR reads using MiXCR and keeps one entry per CDR3 protein. The sample comprises 70,000 to 100,000 distinct CDR3 sequences, approximately 96% of which are singletons, and more than 0.35% rests with the top ten. Specimen: CD8+ T cells from PBMCs. These TCRs come from a human donor with Susac syndrome. Both conserved end residues are part of each CDR3. D genes are given only for firm matches. Rows may omit the clone size; those that give it use once, few, many or a size class.

.	TRBV14	TRBJ2-5	.	TGTGCCAGCAGCCAAGATCAGGGAGAGACCCAGTACTTC	CASSQDQGETQYF
.	TRBV9	TRBJ2-1	.	TGTGCCAGCAGCAGATCGGGACGACAGTTCTTC	CASSRSGRQFF
.	TRBV7-3	TRBJ2-3	.	TGTGCCAGCAGCTCCTGGACCGGGGAGACAGATACGCAGTATTTT	CASSSWTGETDTQYF
.	TRBV9	TRBJ1-1	.	TGTGCCAGCGGAGGGGCTGAAGCTTTCTTT	CASGGAEAFF
.	TRBV4-3	TRBJ1-1	.	TGCGCCAGCAGCCAAGGGGCGAACACTGAAGCTTTCTTT	CASSQGANTEAFF
TRBD1	TRBV9	TRBJ2-3	.	TGTGCCAGCAGCGTAGAGGGGGCTCCCACAGATACGCAGTATTTT	CASSVEGAPTDTQYF
.	TRBV11-1	TRBJ1-1	.	TGTGCCAGCAGCTTAGGGTCAAGCGGTGAAGCTTTCTTT	CASSLGSSGEAFF
.	TRBV27	TRBJ1-5	.	TGTGCCAGCAGTTTATCCGGGGAGGGCAATCAGCCCCAGCATTTT	CASSLSGEGNQPQHF
.	TRBV6-6	TRBJ2-7	.	TGTGCCAGCAGCCCACCCTCCAATCCCTACGAGCAGTACTTC	CASSPPSNPYEQYF
.	TRBV7-2	TRBJ2-7	.	TGTGCCAGCAGCTCGGACACCCCCTACGAGCAGTACTTC	CASSSDTPYEQYF
.	TRBV4-1	TRBJ2-2	.	TGCGCCAGCAGCCACCCTGGGTACACCGGGGAGCTGTTTTTT	CASSHPGYTGELFF
TRBD1	TRBV4-2	TRBJ2-1	once	TGTGCCAGCAGCCAAGAGGCAACAGGGGGTTACGATGAGCAGTTCTTC	CASSQEATGGYDEQFF
.	TRBV29-1	TRBJ2-5	.	TGCAGCGAGCTGACAGGTTCGACTAAAGAGACCCAGTACTTC	CSELTGSTKETQYF
.	TRBV7-9	TRBJ1-5	.	TGTGCCAGCAGCTTGGGGGACCGTCCGGTTAGCAATCAGCCCCAGCATTTT	CASSLGDRPVSNQPQHF
.	TRBV28	TRBJ2-7	.	TGTGCCAGCAGTCCTCTCTTTTTGTCCGGGACTGACTCCTACGAGCAGTACTTC	CASSPLFLSGTDSYEQYF
.	TRBV4-2	TRBJ1-5	once	TGTGCCAGCAGCCAACCCTCCCAAAGCAATCAGCCCCAGCATTTT	CASSQPSQSNQPQHF
.	TRBV29-1	TRBJ2-6	.	TGCAGCGTTGTTGCCCAGGGAGGCTCTGGGGCCAACGTCCTGACTTTC	CSVVAQGGSGANVLTF
.	TRBV7-2	TRBJ2-3	.	TGTGCCAGCAGCTTAATTGGCACAGATACGCAGTATTTT	CASSLIGTDTQYF
.	TRBV4-3	TRBJ1-1	.	TGCGCCAGCAGCCAAGCCGGCGGAGTGGCTGAAGCTTTCTTT	CASSQAGGVAEAFF
TRBD1	TRBV11-2	TRBJ2-7	.	TGTGCCAGCAGCGACGGGACAGGAAACGAGCAGTACTTC	CASSDGTGNEQYF
.	TRBV29-1	TRBJ2-7	.	TGCAGCGTTGTGACCAGTGATCCGGGGGAGCAGTACTTC	CSVVTSDPGEQYF
.	TRBV15	TRBJ2-5	once	TGTGCCACCAGCGCCCCAACTAGGGCTCCCCCTGGGGACCAGTACTTC	CATSAPTRAPPGDQYF
TRBD1	TRBV5-4	TRBJ2-2	.	TGTGCCAGCAGCAACGGACAGGGAAGTGTCGGGGAGCTGTTTTTT	CASSNGQGSVGELFF
.	TRBV2	TRBJ2-3	.	TGTGCCAGCAGTGGGTATACGCAGTATTTT	CASSGYTQYF
.	TRBV9	TRBJ1-3	.	TGTGCCAGCAGCGCGGGTTCGGGGAACACCATATATTTT	CASSAGSGNTIYF
.	TRBV7-3	TRBJ2-2	.	TGTGCCAGCACCCAATTCGGGTCGCCGGGCACCGGGGAGCTGTTTTTT	CASTQFGSPGTGELFF
.	TRBV4-3	TRBJ1-5	.	TGCGCCAGCAGCCAAGATTTAGCGAGCGGACAGCCCCAGCATTTT	CASSQDLASGQPQHF
.	TRBV12-3/TRBV12-4	TRBJ2-2	.	TGTGCCAGCTGGGGACTTCTAGCGAACACCGGGGAGCTGTTTTTT	CASWGLLANTGELFF
.	TRBV9	TRBJ1-3	.	TGTGCCAGCAGCACGGGCATCTCGGGAAACACCATATATTTT	CASSTGISGNTIYF
.	TRBV27	TRBJ1-1	.	TGTGCCAGCAGTTTTATCGGAGGCCCGGAAGCTTTCTTT	CASSFIGGPEAFF
TRBD2	TRBV7-3	TRBJ2-3	few	TGTGCCAGCAGCTTAACTGGCGGGGGGACAGATACGCAGTATTTT	CASSLTGGGTDTQYF
.	TRBV14	TRBJ2-5	.	TGTGCCAGCAGCCCTTGGGGGGAGGAGACCCAGTACTTC	CASSPWGEETQYF
TRBD1	TRBV6-5	TRBJ2-3	.	TGTGCCAGCAGTCCGACAGGGTTCGGCACAGATACGCAGTATTTT	CASSPTGFGTDTQYF
.	TRBV25-1	TRBJ2-5	.	TGTGCCAGCAGTGAAGATAGGAGGGAGATTGAGACCCAGTACTTC	CASSEDRREIETQYF
TRBD1	TRBV15	TRBJ2-3	once	TGTGCCACCGCGGCCCGAAGACAGGGGCCACTCACAGATACGCAGTATTTT	CATAARRQGPLTDTQYF
.	TRBV9	TRBJ1-1	.	TGTGCCAGCAGCGTAGCCAGGAACACTGAAGCTTTCTTT	CASSVARNTEAFF
.	TRBV5-1	TRBJ2-1	.	TGCGCCAGCAGCCCCCCCCGTCGGAGGGAGCAGTTCTTC	CASSPPRRREQFF
.	TRBV27	TRBJ2-3	.	TGTGCCAGCAGTTCGCTGGGGGATACGCAGTATTTT	CASSSLGDTQYF
.	TRBV5-1	TRBJ2-1	.	TGCGCCAGCAGCTTGGCCGGGCCGACCAATGAGCAGTTCTTC	CASSLAGPTNEQFF
.	TRBV20-1	TRBJ1-2	.	TGCAGTGCTACTTCTTTTGGGGGCAGGGCCTATGGCTACACCTTC	CSATSFGGRAYGYTF
.	TRBV14	TRBJ1-2	once	TGTGCCAGCAGCACAGGGCGGTTCGGCTACACCTTC	CASSTGRFGYTF
TRBD2	TRBV27	TRBJ2-1	few	TGTGCCAGCAGTCCCGGGACTAGCGGTAATAATGAGCAGTTCTTC	CASSPGTSGNNEQFF
TRBD1	TRBV7-6	TRBJ1-5	.	TGTGCCAGCAGCTCCGGACAGGGAGATCAGCCCCAGCATTTT	CASSSGQGDQPQHF
.	TRBV28	TRBJ2-1	.	TGTGCCAGCAGTTTTGGGAGTCCCTACAATGAGCAGTTCTTC	CASSFGSPYNEQFF
.	TRBV4-3	TRBJ2-3	.	TGCGCCAGCAGCCGGAGCCTCTCAGATACGCAGTATTTT	CASSRSLSDTQYF
.	TRBV9	TRBJ2-3	.	TGTGCCAGCAGCGTAGACCAGTCAAGCACAGATACGCAGTATTTT	CASSVDQSSTDTQYF
.	TRBV20-1	TRBJ1-5	.	TGCAGTGCTCCCGGGGGGTACTTT	CSAPGGYF
.	TRBV19	TRBJ2-2	.	TGTGCCAGTAGTCTGCTATTCTACACCGGGGAGCTGTTTTTT	CASSLLFYTGELFF
TRBD1	TRBV20-1	TRBJ2-5	.	TGCAGTGCTGGGACCGGGACAGAAGAGACCCAGTACTTC	CSAGTGTEETQYF
.	TRBV12-3/TRBV12-4	TRBJ2-6	once	TGTGCCAGCAGTTTTCTTACAGGTCCACGGTCCTCTGGGGCCAACGTCCTGACTTTC	CASSFLTGPRSSGANVLTF
.	TRBV27	TRBJ2-1	.	TGTGCCAGCAGTTTAGTGGACAGCCGACGGCAGTTCTTC	CASSLVDSRRQFF
TRBD2	TRBV20-1	TRBJ2-3	once	TGCAGTGCCCATTCCTGGCGGGGGGCCAGGGATACGCAGTATTTT	CSAHSWRGARDTQYF